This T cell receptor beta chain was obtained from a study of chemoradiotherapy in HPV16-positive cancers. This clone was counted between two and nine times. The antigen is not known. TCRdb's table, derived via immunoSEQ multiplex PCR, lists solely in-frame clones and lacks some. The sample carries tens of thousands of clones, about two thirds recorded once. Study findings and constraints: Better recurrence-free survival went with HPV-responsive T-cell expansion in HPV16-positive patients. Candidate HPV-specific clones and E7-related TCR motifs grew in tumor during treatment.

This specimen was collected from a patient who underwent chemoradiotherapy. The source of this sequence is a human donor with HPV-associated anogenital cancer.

This chain's CDR3 is CSVGQGLRQPQHF. DNA of the CDR3: TGCAGCGTTGGGCAGGGACTCAGGCAGCCCCAGCATTTT. The chain employs TRBV29-1 and TRBJ1-5; a possible D gene is TRBD1 (5 bases). CDR1 SQVTM and CDR2 ANQGSEA come from the germline V gene. The V gene lost 4 bases and the J gene lost 7 bases, with 14 bases spanning the gap. The CDR3 consists of 13 residues.